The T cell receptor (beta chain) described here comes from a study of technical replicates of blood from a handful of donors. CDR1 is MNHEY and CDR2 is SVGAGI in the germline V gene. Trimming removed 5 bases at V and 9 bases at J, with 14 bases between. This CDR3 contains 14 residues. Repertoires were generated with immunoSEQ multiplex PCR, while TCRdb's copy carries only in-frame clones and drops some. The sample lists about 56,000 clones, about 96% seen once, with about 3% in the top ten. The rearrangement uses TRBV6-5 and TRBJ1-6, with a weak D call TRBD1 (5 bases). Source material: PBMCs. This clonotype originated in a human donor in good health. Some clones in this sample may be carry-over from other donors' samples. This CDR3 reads CASSETGGFSPLHF. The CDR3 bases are TGTGCCAGCAGTGAAACAGGCGGCTTTTCACCCCTCCACTTT.